These 18 T cell receptor beta chains share one sample of origin, sequenced in a study of CXCR3-negative and CXCR3-positive naive CD8 T cells. It was by 5' RACE with UMI labels that the TRB cDNA libraries were prepared. TCRdb reworked the 5' RACE reads into one entry per CDR3 protein, no DNA. The table lists under 85,000 distinct CDR3 sequences. The sample comprised naive CXCR3- CD8+ T cells from blood. As to subset: CD45RO-CCR7+CD27+CD95- naive CD8+ T cells lacking CXCR3 (TNR3-). These receptors all come from a human donor in good health. Some clones in this sample may be carry-over from other donors' samples.

V is TRBV7-2 and J is TRBJ1-4; with no DNA, the TCRdb D assignment of TRBD1 cannot be verified. CDR3 size: 16 residues. Germline lookup yields CDR1 SGHTA and CDR2 FQGNSA. The CDR3 sequence: CASSLGEQGINEKLFF. The entire variable domain, with the rest obtained from reference TRBV7-2 and TRBJ1-4, is as follows: GAGVSQSPSNKVTEKGKDVELRCDPISGHTALYWYRQSLGQGLEFLIYFQGNSAPDKSGLPSDRFSAERTGGSVSTLTIQRTQQEDSAVYLCASSLGEQGINEKLFFGSGTQLSVL.

V is TRBV7-9 and J is TRBJ2-7. The CDR3 consists of 13 residues. Germline assignment: CDR1 SEHNR and CDR2 FQNEAQ (reference sequence). The CDR3 reads CASSLDSSYEQYF.

This chain links TRBV29-1 with TRBJ1-3; TCRdb lists TRBD1, though no DNA is available to test this call. The CDR3 contains 13 residues. The germline V gene encodes CDR1 SQVTM and CDR2 ANQGSEA. CDR3 protein: CSGQQGAGNTIYF.

This chain uses TRBV15 with TRBJ2-5; TCRdb proposes TRBD2, but this gene call is untestable without DNA. The V gene's germline CDR1 is LNHNV and CDR2 YYDKDF (reference sequence). The CDR3 extends over 14 amino acids. The CDR3 sequence is CATSPTNEGETQYF. The entire variable domain, with the rest obtained from reference TRBV15 and TRBJ2-5, is as follows: DAMVIQNPRYQVTQFGKPVTLSCSQTLNHNVMYWYQQKSSQAPKLLFHYYDKDFNNEADTPDNFQSRRPNTSFCFLDIRSPGLGDTAMYLCATSPTNEGETQYFGPGTRLLVL.

The gene calls are TRBV11-2 and TRBJ1-1; TCRdb calls TRBD1, which cannot be checked without DNA. The CDR3 is made up of 13 amino acids. CDR1 and CDR2 from the germline V gene are SGHAT and FQNNGV. The CDR3 loop is CASSTGLNTEAFF. The full variable domain, rest sourced from reference TRBV11-2 and TRBJ1-1, is EAGVAQSPRYKIIEKRQSVAFWCNPISGHATLYWYQQILGQGPKLLIQFQNNGVVDDSQLPKDRFSAERLKGVDSTLKIQPAKLEDSAVYLCASSTGLNTEAFFGQGTRLTVV.

The chain combines TRBV19 with TRBJ2-2; without DNA, the TCRdb call of TRBD1 cannot be checked. This CDR3 is built from 14 residues. CDR1 LNHDA and CDR2 SQIVND come from the germline V gene (reference sequence). The CDR3 protein is CASSDRGDTGELFF.

The chain carries TRBV7-3 and TRBJ1-1; TCRdb reports TRBD1, a call that lacks DNA to check it against. CDR1 and CDR2 from the germline V gene are SGHTA and FQGTGA. This CDR3 is built from 13 residues. CDR3 loop: CASSYYRDTEAFF.

The chain uses TRBV29-1 and TRBJ1-1. Germline V gives CDR1 SQVTM, CDR2 ANQGSEA. There are 12 residues in the CDR3. This CDR3 is CSVVGVNTEAFF.

The genes are TRBV7-9 and TRBJ1-4. CDR1 is SEHNR and CDR2 is FQNEAQ in the germline V gene (reference sequence). There are 16 residues in the CDR3. CDR3 residues: CASNFGRTVPNEKLFF.

The gene calls are TRBV19 and TRBJ1-5; the TRBD1 assignment by TCRdb is unverifiable without DNA. Looked up from germline, CDR1 is LNHDA and CDR2 is SQIVND (reference sequence). The CDR3 contains 15 residues. CDR3 sequence: CASTPGQGFDQPQHF.

J is TRBJ2-7 and V is TRBV29-1. The germline CDR1 and CDR2 sequences are SQVTM and ANQGSEA. The CDR3 consists of 13 residues. The CDR3 protein is CSVEKGSSYEQYF.

The chain links TRBV27 to TRBJ2-2. Germline values: CDR1 MNHEY, CDR2 SMNVEV (reference sequence). This CDR3 contains 11 residues. This CDR3 is CASSDTGELFF.

This sequence joins TRBV14 and TRBJ2-6; TCRdb indicates TRBD1, and absent DNA this call remains unverified. The CDR3 runs 18 residues. Looked up from germline, CDR1 is SGHDN and CDR2 is FVKESK. The CDR3 reads CASSLVRGGVSGANVLTF. The variable domain in full, completed from reference TRBV14 and TRBJ2-6, reads EAGVTQFPSHSVIEKGQTVTLRCDPISGHDNLYWYRRVMGKEIKFLLHFVKESKQDESGMPNNRFLAERTGGTYSTLKVQPAELEDSGVYFCASSLVRGGVSGANVLTFGAGSRLTVL.

The rearrangement joins TRBV12-3 or TRBV12-4 to TRBJ1-5. This CDR3 region has 12 residues. The CDR3 loop reads CASRDGNQPQHF.

V and J are TRBV14 and TRBJ1-2; TCRdb names TRBD1, which stays unverified in the absence of DNA. The CDR3 is 15 amino acids. The germline CDR1 and CDR2 sequences are SGHDN and FVKESK. The CDR3 spells CASSQSTSGIYGYTF.

This CDR3 reads CASSQDPQRGVHEQFF. The chain combines TRBV4-3 with TRBJ2-1; the TRBD2 assignment by TCRdb is unverifiable without DNA. From germline, CDR1 is LGHNA and CDR2 YSLEER. The CDR3 spans 16 residues.

V is TRBV4-1 and J is TRBJ2-3; TCRdb selects TRBD1, and the lack of DNA leaves this call unchecked. The CDR3 is 19 amino acids. Germline loops: CDR1 MGHRA, CDR2 YSYEKL. CDR3 sequence: CASSGVRQGPFPPTDTQYF.

The J gene is TRBJ2-1, the V gene TRBV12-3 or TRBV12-4; TCRdb selects TRBD1, and the lack of DNA leaves this call unchecked. The CDR3 loop spans 14 amino acids. The CDR3 loop is CASISSTGGNEQFF.